The next 23 T cell receptor beta chains were all read from a single sample in a study of blood T cell repertoires in COVID-19. TCRdb's table, derived via immunoSEQ multiplex PCR, lists solely in-frame clones and lacks some. Among 470,000 or so clones listed, approximately 90% were seen once. Sequenced sample: PBMCs or T cells enriched from blood (not recorded which). These receptors were collected from a woman between 18 and 29 years old with acute COVID-19.

The gene calls are TRBV29-1 and TRBJ2-5, with D uncertain. The CDR3 has 12 residues. Trimming took 4 bases from V and 5 from J, leaving 11 bases between them. The germline gives CDR1 SQVTM, CDR2 ANQGSEA. Here the CDR3 reads CSVVPGGETQYF. In nucleotides, the CDR3 is TGCAGCGTTGTGCCGGGTGGCGAGACCCAGTACTTC. The complete variable domain, with remaining parts taken from reference TRBV29-1 and TRBJ2-5, reads SAVISQKPSRDICQRGTSLTIQCQVDSQVTMMFWYRQQPGQSLTLIATANQGSEATYESGFVIDKFPISRPNLTFSTLTVSNMSPEDSSIYLCSVVPGGETQYFGPGTRLLVL.

The rearrangement uses TRBV25-1 and TRBJ1-3; TRBD1 matches 7 bases. CDR3 length: 17 residues. The germline CDR1 and CDR2 sequences are MGHDK and SYGVNS. Germline trimming cut 0 bases from V and 4 bases from J; bases unmatched to any gene: 9. The CDR3 nucleotides read TGTGCCAGCAGTGAATATTGGGGCGAGGACAGGGGAAACACCATATATTTT. Protein sequence: CASSEYWGEDRGNTIYF.

The rearrangement uses TRBV15 and TRBJ1-1, with 7 bases that match TRBD1. The CDR3 length is 14 residues. V lost 2 bases, J lost 6 bases, and 6 bases stayed unmatched. The V gene's germline CDR1 is LNHNV and CDR2 YYDKDF (reference sequence). The CDR3 spells CATSRKTGVSEAFF. CDR3 sequence (DNA): TGTGCCACCAGCAGAAAAACAGGGGTCTCTGAAGCTTTCTTT.

The chain couples TRBV24-1 to TRBJ2-6; D is unclear. V was pared by 9 bases and J by 0 bases, with 11 bases between. CDR3 length: 15 residues. Germline V gives CDR1 KGHDR, CDR2 SFDVKD. The DNA for the CDR3 is TGTGCCACCGAAGGCAGGTTCTCTGGGGCCAACGTCCTGACTTTC. This encodes CATEGRFSGANVLTF.

This clone was seen just once. This chain connects TRBV4-3 to TRBJ2-7; D possibly corresponds to TRBD2 (5 bases). Trimming cost V 0 bases and J 6 bases, with 15 bases left between them. Germline V lookup: CDR1 LGHNA, CDR2 YSLEER. This CDR3 region has 15 residues. CDR3 bases: TGCGCCAGCAGCCAAGAAAGAGGGCAGGAGGTCGAGCAGTACTTC. This encodes CASSQERGQEVEQYF.

The J gene is TRBJ2-7, the V gene TRBV28; 7 bases align to TRBD2. This CDR3 comprises 17 residues. CDR1 and CDR2 (germline): MDHEN, SYDVKM. The V segment lost 2 bases and the J segment 0 bases; nucleotides outside the gene matches: 10. CDR3 loop: CASSLGVWEGSSYEQYF. As DNA, the CDR3 is TGTGCCAGCAGTTTAGGTGTTTGGGAGGGGAGCTCCTACGAGCAGTACTTC.

This clone showed up just once. The rearrangement joins TRBV6-2 or TRBV6-3 to TRBJ1-5, with D perhaps TRBD1 (6 bases). CDR1 and CDR2 (germline): MNHEY, SVGEGT. The germline V and J ends were trimmed by 5 bases and 3 bases, with 8 bases remaining between them. The CDR3 is 13 amino acids. DNA for the CDR3: TGTGCCAGCAGTGGGACAAACAATCAGCCCCAGCATTTT. It translates to CASSGTNNQPQHF.

The rearrangement uses TRBV6-5 and TRBJ1-1, with D unclear. The CDR3 covers 11 residues. In germline, CDR1 is MNHEY, CDR2 SVGAGI. Trimming removed 2 bases from V and 12 bases from J, with 10 bases in between. The CDR3 sequence: CASSYRELSFF. CDR3 DNA: TGTGCCAGCAGTTACAGGGAGTTGTCTTTCTTT.

This clone appeared once. The chain links TRBV5-1 to TRBJ2-5; D is unresolved. The CDR3 loop spans 14 amino acids. CDR1 is SGHRS and CDR2 is YFSETQ in the germline V gene. V lost 2 bases and J 1 base, leaving 9 bases between the germline ends. The CDR3 region is CASSLKNSQETQYF. CDR3 coding DNA: TGCGCCAGCAGCTTAAAGAACAGCCAAGAGACCCAGTACTTC.

The DNA for the CDR3 is TGTGCCAGCAGTATCCGAACAGGTGTTGAAAAACTGTTTTTT. Protein sequence: CASSIRTGVEKLFF. The V and J genes are TRBV6-5 and TRBJ1-4; D is perhaps TRBD1 (5 bases). Trimming left V 5 bases short and J 7 bases short, with 14 bases between. The CDR3 contains 14 residues. Germline V lookup: CDR1 MNHEY, CDR2 SVGAGI.

CDR3 loop: CSVFKQGSFYEQYF. The CDR3 coding sequence is TGCAGCGTATTTAAACAGGGATCCTTCTACGAGCAGTACTTC. This sequence joins TRBV29-1 and TRBJ2-7; the D gene is possibly TRBD1 (6 bases). Per the germline V gene, CDR1 is SQVTM and CDR2 is ANQGSEA. V was cut by 6 bases and J by 3 bases, with 18 bases left in between. The CDR3 spans 14 residues.

The chain employs TRBV9 and TRBJ2-1, with 9 bases lining up with TRBD2. This CDR3 spans 18 amino acids. Germline V CDR1 and CDR2: SGDLS, YYNGEE. Losses at the gene ends were 4 bases for V and 0 bases for J; bases not matched to a gene: 11. The CDR3 protein is CASSPLLAGRLSYNEQFF. In DNA form, the CDR3 reads TGTGCCAGCAGCCCACTACTAGCGGGCCGACTCTCCTACAATGAGCAGTTCTTC. Using reference TRBV9 and TRBJ2-1 for the parts outside the CDR3, the full variable domain is DSGVTQTPKHLITATGQRVTLRCSPRSGDLSVYWYQQSLDQGLQFLIQYYNGEERAKGNILERFSAQQFPDLHSELNLSSLELGDSALYFCASSPLLAGRLSYNEQFFGPGTRLTVL.

This chain links TRBV7-3 with TRBJ1-2; 10 bases map to TRBD1. The CDR3 consists of 16 residues. V was pared by 5 bases and J by 11 bases, with 17 bases of the junction left unmatched. The germline CDR1 and CDR2 sequences are SGHTA and FQGTGA. CDR3 sequence (DNA): TGTGCCAGCAGCCCCCAGCCCCCGGGACAGGGGACCCGGTACACCTTC. Amino acids: CASSPQPPGQGTRYTF. The full variable domain, in which reference TRBV7-3 and TRBJ1-2 provide the parts outside the CDR3, is GAGVSQTPSNKVTEKGKYVELRCDPISGHTALYWYRQSLGQGPEFLIYFQGTGAADDSGLPNDRFFAVRPEGSVSTLKIQRTERGDSAVYLCASSPQPPGQGTRYTFGSGTRLTVV.

The sample holds one count of this clone. The chain is built from TRBV27 and TRBJ1-3; 8 nucleotides align to TRBD1. CDR3 length equals 16 residues. Unmatched junction bases numbered 7, after V lost 5 bases and J lost 1 base. The germline V gene encodes CDR1 MNHEY and CDR2 SMNVEV (reference sequence). Written as DNA, the CDR3 is TGTGCCAGCAGTCCCGGGACAGGTTTTTCTGGAAACACCATATATTTT. Residues: CASSPGTGFSGNTIYF.

The chain has TRBV6-2 or TRBV6-3 and TRBJ1-2; D unclear. V was clipped by 5 bases and J by 2 bases, with 18 bases between them. The CDR3 sequence is 16 residues long. Looked up from germline, CDR1 is MNHEY and CDR2 is SVGEGT. The CDR3 bases are TGTGCCAGCAGTACCCCACGGGAGAAGAGAAACTATGGCTACACCTTC. Translating gives CASSTPREKRNYGYTF.

The chain couples TRBV6-5 to TRBJ2-7, with 8 bases that match TRBD1. The length of the CDR3 is 14 residues. CDR1 is MNHEY and CDR2 is SVGAGI in the germline V gene. The J segment lost 5 bases and the V segment lost 7 bases, leaving 10 bases of the junction unmatched. The chain's CDR3 is CASNIGQGTHEQYF. CDR3 bases: TGTGCCAGCAACATAGGACAGGGAACCCACGAGCAGTACTTC.

This chain connects TRBV9 to TRBJ1-5; D remains ambiguous. V was shortened by 4 bases and J by 0 bases, with 8 bases between the two germline ends. Germline V gene sequence: CDR1 SGDLS, CDR2 YYNGEE. CDR3 length: 14 residues. The CDR3 region has the DNA TGTGCCAGCAGCCCTCGGGATAGCAATCAGCCCCAGCATTTT. Its protein is CASSPRDSNQPQHF. Variable domain in full (rest from reference TRBV9 and TRBJ1-5): DSGVTQTPKHLITATGQRVTLRCSPRSGDLSVYWYQQSLDQGLQFLIQYYNGEERAKGNILERFSAQQFPDLHSELNLSSLELGDSALYFCASSPRDSNQPQHFGDGTRLSIL.

The chain employs TRBV7-2 and TRBJ2-1; D unresolved. CDR1 SGHTA and CDR2 FQGNSA come from the germline V gene. CDR3 size: 14 residues. Trimming shortened V by 1 base and J by 8 bases, and 12 bases separated the two germline ends. The CDR3 nucleotides are TGTGCCAGCAGCTTAGGAAGGAGAGCCCATGAGCAGTTCTTC. Translating gives CASSLGRRAHEQFF.

V is TRBV29-1 and J is TRBJ1-3, with 7 bases lining up with TRBD1. This CDR3 is 14 amino acids long. Germline assignment: CDR1 SQVTM and CDR2 ANQGSEA. V shed 4 bases, J shed 4 bases, and the junction held 7 bases outside the gene matches. The CDR3, as DNA: TGCAGCGTTGTAAAGGGGGCAGGAGGAAACACCATATATTTT. This translates into CSVVKGAGGNTIYF.

The CDR3 DNA is TGTGCCAGCAGCTCCCTAGACAGGTGGAGCTACACCTTC. Translation: CASSSLDRWSYTF. This chain joins TRBV11-2 and TRBJ1-2; D might be TRBD1 (6 bases). This CDR3 comprises 13 residues. With 4 bases removed from V and 9 bases from J, the gap between germline ends came to 15 bases. Germline CDR1 reads SGHAT; CDR2 reads FQNNGV.

As DNA, the CDR3 is TGTGCCAGTAGTATGGGGACAGGGCTTAATTCACCCCTCCACTTT. Translation gives CASSMGTGLNSPLHF. The V gene is TRBV19, the J gene TRBJ1-6; 9 positions match TRBD1. J lost 6 bases, V lost 3 bases, and 3 bases had no gene match. The CDR3 is 15 residues long. The germline V gene has CDR1 LNHDA and CDR2 SQIVND (reference sequence).

The chain carries TRBV28 and TRBJ1-5; a weak D match, TRBD1 (5 bases). Germline lookup yields CDR1 MDHEN and CDR2 SYDVKM. The CDR3 contains 13 residues. The ends were cut back, 6 bases at V and 7 bases at J, with 13 bases in the middle. CDR3 loop: CASRGGGEQPQHF. In DNA, the CDR3 is TGTGCCAGCAGGGGGGGAGGTGAACAGCCCCAGCATTTT.

The V call is TRBV6-5, the J call TRBJ1-1; tentative D call: TRBD1 (6 bases). The CDR3 spans 13 residues. Trimming took 4 bases from V and 6 from J, leaving 12 bases between them. Germline V gene data show CDR1 as MNHEY and CDR2 as SVGAGI. CDR3: CASSFPGTPEAFF. As DNA, the CDR3 is TGTGCCAGCAGTTTCCCCGGGACACCTGAAGCTTTCTTT.